These 2 T cell receptor beta chains originate from one sample sequenced in a study of Ad26.COV2.S vaccination and SARS-CoV-2 variants. Treatment indicated: some 20 received Ad26.COV2.S at low or high dose, single or two shots; a few received placebo; per-sample allocation not given. Collection of the samples took place on day 63 after the first injection of vaccine or placebo. TCRdb keeps only in-frame clones here, not all; method: immunoSEQ multiplex PCR. The sample includes around 300,000 clones, approximately 86% of them seen just once. The sequenced sample was peripheral blood, obtained in a trial of Ad26.COV2.S vaccine versus placebo. The receptors stem from a person between 18 and 65 years old who received the Ad26.COV2.S COVID-19 vaccine or a placebo.

The rearrangement joins TRBV3-1 (or the pseudogene TRBV3-2) to TRBJ2-1, with D possibly being TRBD2 (5 bases). Germline V lookup: CDR1 LGHDT, CDR2 YNNKEL (reference sequence). Trimming removed 2 bases at V and 1 base at J, with 12 bases between. The CDR3 extends over 16 amino acids. CDR3 DNA sequence: TGTGCCAGCAGCCAAAGCGGAGGTGGGTCCTACAATGAGCAGTTCTTC. Amino acids: CASSQSGGGSYNEQFF.

This chain links TRBV4-2 with TRBJ2-7; D might be TRBD1 (5 bases). V lost 0 bases to trimming and J lost 3 bases, with 9 bases between them. The CDR3 runs 14 residues. CDR1 and CDR2 (germline): LGHNA, YNFKEQ. The CDR3 DNA follows: TGTGCCAGCAGCCAAGAGGGGCAGTACTACGAGCAGTACTTC. This translates into CASSQEGQYYEQYF.